The 17 T cell receptor beta chains given below trace back to one sample, sequenced in a study of T cell changes during pregnancy in multiple sclerosis (dated by TCRdb to the late 2010s). The library was obtained by the immunoSEQ multiplex PCR assay. TCRdb took this table from immuneACCESS and kept in-frame rearrangements with V and J called. Such tables lack part of the clones; where checked against another copy, unresolved V genes explain under half of the gap, and the rest is unexplained. The sample includes 65,000 to 80,000 clones, with less than 95% observed a single time. The top ten constitute 1.4% to 1.5% of the sample. The specimen was peripheral blood, collected in the third trimester of pregnancy. The receptors come from a female donor with multiple sclerosis, enrolled in a pregnancy study.

This clone has only one observation. CDR3 protein: CASSRQREGYEETQYF. The DNA of the CDR3 is TGTGCCAGCAGCCGCCAGCGGGAGGGATACGAGGAGACCCAGTACTTC. V usage is TRBV5-5 and J usage is TRBJ2-5; 10 nucleotides line up with TRBD2. The CDR3 length is 16 residues. Unmatched junction bases numbered 11, after V lost 4 bases and J lost 5 bases. The germline CDR1 and CDR2 sequences are SGHKS and YYEKEE (reference sequence). The full variable domain, in which reference TRBV5-5 and TRBJ2-5 provide the parts outside the CDR3, is DAGVTQSPTHLIKTRGQQVTLRCSPISGHKSVSWYQQVLGQGPQFIFQYYEKEERGRGNFPDRFSARQFPNYSSELNVNALLLGDSALYLCASSRQREGYEETQYFGPGTRLLVL.

The chain recombines TRBV6-1 with TRBJ1-3, with D possibly being TRBD1 (6 bases). The length of the CDR3 is 17 residues. Germline V lookup: CDR1 MNHNS, CDR2 SASEGT. V was clipped by 0 bases and J by 0 bases, with 12 bases between them. The CDR3 region has the DNA TGTGCCAGCAGTGAAGCCCTGCAGGGACACTCTGGAAACACCATATATTTT. Amino acids: CASSEALQGHSGNTIYF.

This chain connects TRBV5-6 to TRBJ1-2, with 9 bases matching TRBD1. Germline V lookup: CDR1 SGHDT, CDR2 YYEEEE. CDR3 length: 14 amino acids. The V segment lost 5 bases and the J segment 5 bases; nucleotides outside the gene matches: 7. The CDR3 is CASREPGTGYGYTF. The CDR3 coding sequence is TGTGCCAGCAGGGAACCCGGGACAGGGTATGGCTACACCTTC.

The chain recombines TRBV6-6 with TRBJ1-5; D is possibly TRBD1 (5 bases). V shed 7 bases and J shed 0 bases, with 10 bases lying between them. Looked up from germline, CDR1 is MNHNY and CDR2 is SVGAGI (reference sequence). The CDR3 is 14 amino acids. CDR3 amino acids: CASTPGVSNQPQHF. CDR3 DNA: TGTGCCAGCACCCCGGGGGTTAGCAATCAGCCCCAGCATTTT.

The chain couples TRBV19 to TRBJ2-5, with a weak D call TRBD2 (6 bases). Germline CDR1 reads LNHDA; CDR2 reads SQIVND (reference sequence). Trimming removed 1 base from V and 1 base from J, with 13 bases in between. This CDR3 is 16 amino acids long. CDR3 protein: CASSIAGAPPQETQYF. The CDR3 DNA follows: TGTGCCAGTAGTATAGCGGGAGCTCCCCCCCAAGAGACCCAGTACTTC.

V gene TRBV28 combines with J gene TRBJ2-3; the D gene is possibly TRBD2 (6 bases). CDR3 length: 15 amino acids. Trimming stripped 0 bases from V and 1 base from J, with 8 bases between. CDR1 and CDR2 from the germline V gene are MDHEN and SYDVKM. CDR3 DNA: TGTGCCAGCAGTTTATGGGGACTGCGCACAGATACGCAGTATTTT. Residues: CASSLWGLRTDTQYF.

The chain combines TRBV27 with TRBJ2-7; perhaps TRBD2 as D (6 bases). This CDR3 contains 19 residues. Germline CDR1 is MNHEY and CDR2 is SMNVEV (reference sequence). The V end was cut by 4 bases, the J end by 2 bases, with 27 bases between. The CDR3 sequence is CASSSLAGPGRSETYEQYF. The CDR3 DNA sequence: TGTGCCAGCAGTTCCCTAGCTGGACCCGGGAGAAGCGAGACCTACGAGCAGTACTTC.

The chain recombines TRBV19 with TRBJ2-1; perhaps TRBD1 as D (5 bases). Trimming cost V 7 bases and J 0 bases, with 16 bases left between them. The CDR3 is 16 amino acids. Germline values: CDR1 LNHDA, CDR2 SQIVND (reference sequence). In nucleotides, the CDR3 is TGTGCCAGTAAACACACTACAGGAAGCTCCTACAATGAGCAGTTCTTC. The encoded protein is CASKHTTGSSYNEQFF.

V is TRBV6-5 and J is TRBJ2-7; perhaps TRBD1 as D (6 bases). There are 14 residues in the CDR3. Germline V gene data show CDR1 as MNHEY and CDR2 as SVGAGI. The V gene lost 2 bases and the J gene lost 0 bases, with 8 bases spanning the gap. The chain's CDR3 is CASSYMGASYEQYF. CDR3 in DNA: TGTGCCAGCAGTTACATGGGGGCCTCCTACGAGCAGTACTTC.

This clone came up once. This chain uses TRBV7-6 with TRBJ2-5; tentatively, D is TRBD2 (5 bases). V lost 1 base and J lost 5, with 14 bases in between. CDR3 size: 15 residues. Germline CDR1 and CDR2: SGHVS and FNYEAQ. In DNA form, the CDR3 reads TGTGCCAGCAGCTTAGTCGGGCGCGGGCGGGAGACCCAGTACTTC. This encodes CASSLVGRGRETQYF.

The chain recombines TRBV6-1 with TRBJ2-7, with D perhaps matching TRBD2 (5 bases). From germline, CDR1 is MNHNS and CDR2 SASEGT. V lost 2 bases to trimming and J lost 6 bases, with 11 bases between them. The CDR3 has 13 residues. Written as DNA, the CDR3 is TGTGCCAGCAGTGAATTTTCGGGGTTCGAGCAGTACTTC. Translating it yields CASSEFSGFEQYF.

The chain carries TRBV18 and TRBJ1-3; the D gene is possibly TRBD1 (5 bases). CDR3 length: 14 amino acids. Germline lookup yields CDR1 KGHSH and CDR2 LQKENI. V lost 3 bases, J lost 1 base, and 7 bases lay in between. The CDR3 sequence is CASSPGLSGNTIYF. CDR3 coding DNA: TGTGCCAGCTCACCGGGACTGTCTGGAAACACCATATATTTT. Looking up the rest from reference TRBV18 and TRBJ1-3 gives the full variable domain: NAGVMQNPRHLVRRRGQEARLRCSPMKGHSHVYWYRQLPEEGLKFMVYLQKENIIDESGMPKERFSAEFPKEGPSILRIQQVVRGDSAAYFCASSPGLSGNTIYFGEGSWLTVV.

The chain joins TRBV18 to TRBJ1-2; D not certain. Per germline, CDR1 KGHSH and CDR2 LQKENI. The CDR3 spans 13 residues. V was pared by 2 bases and J by 7 bases, with 11 bases between. For the CDR3, the DNA is TGTGCCAGCTCACCAGGCCAGGCTCTTGGCTACACCTTC. Its protein product is CASSPGQALGYTF.

This chain links TRBV5-1 with TRBJ1-1, with no clear D. The CDR3 runs 14 residues. V dropped 4 bases and J dropped 2 bases, with 12 bases sitting between them. Germline loops: CDR1 SGHRS, CDR2 YFSETQ. The DNA of the CDR3 is TGCGCCAGCAGCCCCGGGTCCGATAACACTGAAGCTTTCTTT. Translating it yields CASSPGSDNTEAFF.

The chain is built from TRBV28 and TRBJ2-7; the match to TRBD2 covers 8 bases. With V trimmed by 3 bases and J by 2 bases, 6 bases remained unmatched. Germline CDR1 reads MDHEN; CDR2 reads SYDVKM. This CDR3 contains 15 residues. CDR3 nucleotide sequence: TGTGCCAGCAGTTTTCCGTCGGGGGGGGCCTACGAGCAGTACTTC. Its protein is CASSFPSGGAYEQYF.

The rearrangement uses TRBV7-2 and TRBJ2-7, with TRBD1 matching 9 bases. CDR3 size: 17 residues. CDR1 and CDR2 from the germline V gene are SGHTA and FQGNSA. V was pared by 0 bases and J by 6 bases, with 12 bases of the junction left unmatched. This CDR3 reads CASSLALIGDREGEQYF. As DNA, the CDR3 is TGTGCCAGCAGCTTAGCCCTTATTGGGGACAGGGAGGGCGAGCAGTACTTC.

The chain links TRBV6-5 to TRBJ2-3, with D maybe TRBD2 (6 bases). The CDR3 length is 13 residues. Germline CDR1 MNHEY, CDR2 SVGAGI. The ends were cut back, 5 bases at V and 1 base at J, with 7 bases in the middle. CDR3 protein: CASSRLGTDTQYF. CDR3 DNA sequence: TGTGCCAGCAGTCGACTAGGCACAGATACGCAGTATTTT.